One sample yielded the 18 T cell receptor beta chains listed below, sequenced in a study of cytomegalovirus exposure and HLA in healthy donors. Assay used: immunoSEQ multiplex PCR; TCRdb lists only in-frame clones, some missing. The table includes 120,000 to 150,000 clones, approximately 86% detected once. Sequenced input: PBMCs. The receptors shown here come from a man younger than 30 in good health and CMV-seropositive.

This rearrangement joins TRBV9 to TRBJ2-7; 7 bases align to TRBD2. This CDR3 region has 14 residues. Germline V gene data show CDR1 as SGDLS and CDR2 as YYNGEE. Trimming removed 0 bases from V and 4 bases from J; junction bases left unmatched: 4. CDR3 loop: CASSVVPSGYEQYF. In DNA form, the CDR3 reads TGTGCCAGCAGCGTAGTCCCTAGCGGTTACGAGCAGTACTTC.

V and J are TRBV19 and TRBJ1-1; perhaps TRBD1 as D (6 bases). The CDR3 is made up of 15 amino acids. The V gene's germline CDR1 is LNHDA and CDR2 SQIVND (reference sequence). Trimming left V 0 bases short and J 5 bases short, with 13 bases between. The CDR3 protein is CASSIDTRGRTEAFF. Written as DNA, the CDR3 is TGTGCCAGTAGTATAGATACCAGGGGTAGGACTGAAGCTTTCTTT.

This chain uses TRBV6-1 with TRBJ1-1; D uncertain. CDR3 length: 15 residues. The ends were cut back, 2 bases at V and 1 base at J, with 11 bases in the middle. Germline loops: CDR1 MNHNS, CDR2 SASEGT. This chain's CDR3 is CASSESPGGNTEAFF. As DNA, the CDR3 is TGTGCCAGCAGTGAAAGCCCGGGAGGGAACACTGAAGCTTTCTTT.

The V gene is TRBV6-6, the J gene TRBJ2-5; 8 nucleotides align to TRBD1. Per the germline V gene, CDR1 is MNHNY and CDR2 is SVGAGI (reference sequence). V was pared by 2 bases and J by 5 bases, with 7 bases of the junction left unmatched. CDR3 length equals 15 residues. The CDR3 bases are TGTGCCAGCAGTTACGACAGGGGAGGTGAGGAGACCCAGTACTTC. This gives the protein CASSYDRGGEETQYF.

The CDR3 nucleotides read TGCGCCAGCAGCTTGGCGGACAGGGGGCATCTTGCATATTACAATGAGCAGTTCTTC. It encodes CASSLADRGHLAYYNEQFF. V gene TRBV5-1 combines with J gene TRBJ2-1; 11 nucleotides match TRBD1. The length of the CDR3 is 19 residues. J gave up 4 bases and V 0 bases, and 12 bases lay outside the gene matches. In germline, CDR1 is SGHRS, CDR2 YFSETQ.

The gene calls are TRBV10-3 and TRBJ1-4; no definite D call. The germline gives CDR1 ENHRY, CDR2 SYGVKD. This CDR3 has 14 amino acids. V lost 3 bases, J lost 7 bases, and 12 bases lay in between. In nucleotides, the CDR3 is TGTGCCATCAGTGAAGGCCGCACGGGTGAAAAACTGTTTTTT. This gives the protein CAISEGRTGEKLFF.

J is TRBJ2-7 and V is TRBV5-1; 15 bases are a match to TRBD2. The junction had 3 bases not matched to a gene; V was cut back by 4 bases and J by 4 bases. The V gene's germline CDR1 is SGHRS and CDR2 YFSETQ. This CDR3 region has 15 residues. CDR3 DNA: TGCGCCAGCAGCCTGGGGACTAGCGGGAGGTACGAGCAGTACTTC. This translates into CASSLGTSGRYEQYF.

The chain carries TRBV18 and TRBJ2-2, with D possibly matching TRBD1 (6 bases). CDR1 KGHSH and CDR2 LQKENI come from the germline V gene. Trimming shortened V by 5 bases and J by 3 bases, and 13 bases separated the two germline ends. The CDR3 is 15 amino acids. CDR3 amino acids: CASSATGTDTGELFF. CDR3 sequence (DNA): TGTGCCAGCTCAGCAACAGGGACGGACACCGGGGAGCTGTTTTTT.

CDR3 DNA: TGTGCCAGCAGTGGGACTAGCACCGGGGAGCTGTTTTTT. Amino acid sequence: CASSGTSTGELFF. The rearrangement uses TRBV2 and TRBJ2-2; 7 nucleotides line up with TRBD2. The CDR3 consists of 13 residues. The V and J ends lost 4 bases and 4 bases, in that order; junction bases with no gene match: 0. Germline CDR1 and CDR2: SNHLY and FYNNEI.

This clone was recorded once. The chain employs TRBV27 and TRBJ2-3, with D maybe TRBD2 (5 bases). CDR3 size: 14 residues. Looked up from germline, CDR1 is MNHEY and CDR2 is SMNVEV (reference sequence). V was trimmed by 5 bases and J by 5 bases, leaving 14 bases between them. In DNA, the CDR3 is TGTGCCAGCAGTCCCGGACTCCGCGTAGATACGCAGTATTTT. This codes for CASSPGLRVDTQYF.

V usage is TRBV6-1 and J usage is TRBJ1-1; D remains unclear. The CDR3 length is 13 residues. V lost 0 bases to trimming and J lost 6 bases, with 8 bases between them. Germline V gene lookup returns CDR1 MNHNS and CDR2 SASEGT. CDR3 sequence reads: CASSEALVAEAFF. CDR3 bases: TGTGCCAGCAGTGAAGCGCTGGTAGCTGAAGCTTTCTTT.

The gene calls are TRBV29-1 and TRBJ1-3; no firm D call. V was shortened by 5 bases and J by 1 base, with 9 bases between the two germline ends. Germline-derived CDR1 and CDR2 are SQVTM and ANQGSEA. The CDR3 loop spans 13 amino acids. This chain's CDR3 is CSVKKTSGNTIYF. The CDR3 DNA reads as TGCAGCGTTAAAAAGACTTCTGGAAACACCATATATTTT.

The chain links TRBV20-1 to TRBJ2-3, with 8 nucleotides matching TRBD2. Germline CDR1 reads DFQATT; CDR2 reads SNEGSKA (reference sequence). CDR3 length: 11 amino acids. The CDR3 nucleotides read TGCAGCGCGACTAGCGTAGATACGCAGTATTTT. Protein product: CSATSVDTQYF.

The rearrangement uses TRBV19 and TRBJ1-2; D remains ambiguous. The CDR3 has 15 residues. Germline CDR1 reads LNHDA; CDR2 reads SQIVND (reference sequence). V lost 7 bases to trimming and J lost 8 bases, with 23 bases between them. As DNA, the CDR3 is TGTGCCAGTACGGAAATCCGGGGAGGATCTAGGGGCTACACCTTC. This codes for CASTEIRGGSRGYTF. Using reference TRBV19 and TRBJ1-2 for the parts outside the CDR3, the full variable domain is DGGITQSPKYLFRKEGQNVTLSCEQNLNHDAMYWYRQDPGQGLRLIYYSQIVNDFQKGDIAEGYSVSREKKESFPLTVTSAQKNPTAFYLCASTEIRGGSRGYTFGSGTRLTVV.

J is TRBJ2-6 and V is TRBV2; D remains unclear. Germline CDR1 and CDR2: SNHLY and FYNNEI. The CDR3 length is 12 residues. V was pared by 8 bases and J by 3 bases, with 5 bases between. CDR3 bases: TGTGCCAGCTCTCTTGGGGCCAACGTCCTGACTTTC. Its translation: CASSLGANVLTF.

The chain employs TRBV18 and TRBJ1-1, with TRBD1 identical over 7 bases. Germline trimming cut 2 bases from V and 4 bases from J; bases unmatched to any gene: 4. The CDR3 totals 14 residues. Germline assignment: CDR1 KGHSH and CDR2 LQKENI. For the CDR3, the DNA is TGTGCCAGCTCACCATCAACAGGGGCCACTGAAGCTTTCTTT. It translates to CASSPSTGATEAFF.

The V and J genes are TRBV18 and TRBJ1-2; D uncertain. The V end was cut by 0 bases, the J end by 4 bases, with 12 bases between. The CDR3 runs 15 residues. The germline V gene encodes CDR1 KGHSH and CDR2 LQKENI. The CDR3 nucleotides are TGTGCCAGCTCACCACCCGAGAGGAGCATCTATGGCTACACCTTC. Residues: CASSPPERSIYGYTF.

V gene TRBV27 combines with J gene TRBJ2-7, with TRBD2 as a possible D gene (6 bases). Deletions cut 10 bases from V and 6 bases from J, with 22 bases between. The CDR3 spans 14 residues. Germline lookup yields CDR1 MNHEY and CDR2 SMNVEV (reference sequence). The CDR3 region is CATSPGLYPGEQYF. The CDR3 nucleotides read TGTGCCACCAGCCCCGGACTATACCCAGGCGAGCAGTACTTC.